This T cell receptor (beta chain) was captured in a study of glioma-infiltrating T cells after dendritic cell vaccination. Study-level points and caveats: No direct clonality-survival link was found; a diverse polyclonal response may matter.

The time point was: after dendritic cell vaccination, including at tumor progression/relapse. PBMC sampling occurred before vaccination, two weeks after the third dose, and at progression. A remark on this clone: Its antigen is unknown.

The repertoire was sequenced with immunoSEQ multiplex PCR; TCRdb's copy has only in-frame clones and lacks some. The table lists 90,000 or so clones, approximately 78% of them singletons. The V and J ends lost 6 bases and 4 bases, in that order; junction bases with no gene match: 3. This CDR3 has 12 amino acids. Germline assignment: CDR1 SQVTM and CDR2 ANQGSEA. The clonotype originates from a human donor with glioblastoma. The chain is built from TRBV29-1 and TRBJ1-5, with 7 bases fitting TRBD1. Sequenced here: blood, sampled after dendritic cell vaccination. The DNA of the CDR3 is TGCAGCGTGTCAGGGGGGAATCAGCCCCAGCATTTT. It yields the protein CSVSGGNQPQHF.